This entry concerns a single TCR beta chain. It lacks a known antigen. This sample was included in a study of cytomegalovirus exposure and HLA in healthy donors (dated by TCRdb to 2017 to 2019). Background on the whole study: An earlier analysis of 587 of the donors reported approximately 260 Gb of sequence data and around 120 million unique TCR beta sequences obtained from about 179 million T cells. All discovery cohort repertoires had been generated using a single sequencing platform. The study was designed to test whether signatures of past pathogen exposure could be identified by cataloging public T cell receptors. A later analysis re-examined previously published TCR beta repertoires from several hundred donors and added high-resolution HLA genotyping to investigate patterns of TCR occurrence. Across about 370 genotyped donors of the cohort, an average of 235,054 unique TCR beta nucleotide sequences per donor were sequenced, and 15% to 20% of those sequences were non-productive. About 300 gigabases of sequencing data and around 87 million unique TCR sequences were included in an early release covering under 650 HLA-typed donors. Because of strong linkage in the cohort, roughly five DR-DQ haplotypes were treated as single units for association and clustering. Donor age, sex, ethnicity and CMV serostatus were collected together with the repertoire data. Typing coverage varied by locus: roughly 620-640 donors for A, B, C, DRB1 and DQB1; approximately 500 for DQA1; 600 to 610 for DPA1; fewer than 480 for DPB1. The study used immunosequencing to profile the T cell repertoires of 666 subjects and linked those repertoires to cytomegalovirus serostatus. Both class I and class II loci were covered by HLA typing, at four-digit resolution. A later genetic analysis used genome-wide SNP genotypes for about three fifths of the 666 donors, treating that subset as a discovery cohort. The study combined high-throughput TCR immunosequencing, statistical association of individual TCRs with disease status, and machine learning to predict cytomegalovirus infection status. The genetic ancestry cluster associated with self-reported Caucasian donors included 81% of the 398 genotyped donors. A separate validation cohort of about 110 different subjects was used in addition to the 666-subject first cohort. In an earlier analysis of roughly 540 of the donors, high-throughput TCR beta sequencing was used to judge whether each TCR beta V gene segment behaved as functional or pseudogenic. The later analysis used no new phenotypic data to find candidate immune exposures, relying instead on TCR beta sequences and their occurrence across donors.

Compared with germline, V lacks 3 bases and J lacks 10 bases; bases without a gene match: 11. From the germline V gene, CDR1 is SGHRS and CDR2 is YFSETQ. From its cysteine to its phenylalanine, the CDR3 spans 16 amino acids. Only CDR3 DNA remains: 48 bases, in frame from the first base. Library generation was performed with the immunoSEQ multiplex PCR assay. For the multiplex PCR, a mixture combining 60 forward primers for TCR Vbeta segments and 13 reverse primers for TCR Jbeta segments was used. A multiplex PCR assay on genomic DNA amplified the CDR3 region of rearranged TCR beta genes. Amplified TCR beta libraries were sequenced as 87-base-pair reads on the Illumina HiSeq System. Turning to the authors' computational methods: A later analysis counted about 80 million unique TCR beta chains across the 640 or so repertoires, and around 9.9 million of these chains were shared by at least two donors. To remove PCR and sequencing errors, raw reads were error-corrected and collapsed into unique sequences using a nearest-neighbor algorithm that merged closely related sequences. CDR3 sequences were aligned to IMGT reference sequences to assign V, D and J gene segments. For a sequence to be retained, a match of at least six nucleotides to both a V gene segment and a J gene segment was required. Rearrangements were classified as productive when the CDR3 lacked stop codons and remained in frame with V and J, and all other rearrangements were classified as non-productive. Following IMGT convention, CDR3 was defined as the stretch from the second conserved V-encoded cysteine to the conserved J-encoded phenylalanine. Sequences without an unambiguous match to a single V gene segment were excluded from the earlier analysis of 450 to 750 of the donors. An earlier analysis of a few hundred of the donors called V segments functional above 56.7% productive rearrangements and segregating when the between-donor standard deviation exceeded 5%. A statistical classification framework was built for diagnosing cytomegalovirus status from the catalog of TCR beta chain sequences. In a later analysis, TCR nucleotide sequences were compared against IMGT/GENE-DB human TR gene sequences so that V and J genes could be assigned. Using the TCRdist pipeline, a later analysis assigned CDR3 sequences along with most-parsimonious VDJ recombination scenarios. A later analysis defined each TCR beta chain by its CDR3 amino acid sequence plus V-gene family, and excluded reads lacking a unique V-gene family. As a way to deal with suspected cross-contamination and a sequencing artifact, a later analysis dropped 450 to 700 nucleotide sequences that were highly shared and had low generation probability. A later analysis calculated a clonal expansion index for each public chain from normalized within-repertoire ranks of inferred template counts. In a later analysis, generation probabilities were computed using a VDJ recombination model fitted to out-of-frame rearrangements, and the results were checked against IGoR. In a later analysis, TCR-TCR, TCR-HLA and TCR-CMV co-occurrence was scored with hypergeometric tests, and a repertoire-size bias correction was applied to TCR pairs. A later analysis estimated false discovery rates by permuting HLA or CMV assignments 20 times. In a later analysis, co-occurring TCRs were grouped with DBSCAN, and TCRdist sequence similarity was added when clustering was performed within HLA-allele-positive subsets. For co-occurrence clustering, repertoires with fewer than 30,000 or more than 120,000 public chains were excluded, along with roughly 5 repertoires with anomalous nucleotide sharing. Entries here come from immuneACCESS through TCRdb and include only in-frame sequences with V and J called. Some clones fail to appear in such tables; in the studies checked, an unresolved V gene covers under half of the shortfall, and the cause of the remainder is unknown. V and J calls and clone size are given by that table; D and trimming were obtained from the DNA. The table for this sample records roughly 120,000 clones. Approximately 0.99% of the sample is taken by the ten largest.

The cohort consisted of 666 healthy bone marrow donors. All cohort members were sampled while nominally healthy, although unrecorded immune exposures were likely present. The donor tested CMV seronegative and was one of the 352 seronegative cohort members. Each donor provided a peripheral blood sample, and peripheral blood mononuclear cells were used for TCR beta sequencing. Genomic DNA extraction from the blood cell samples was performed with the Qiagen DNeasy Blood Extraction Kit. Study-wide conclusions, independent of this receptor: In an earlier analysis of some 540 of the donors, most TCR beta V segments appeared in productive rearrangements about 90% or about 30% of the time, broadly matching IMGT annotations. In vitro tests confirmed that a few of the cytomegalovirus-associated TCR beta chains recognize cytomegalovirus antigens. Correlated functional status among segregating V segments might be attributable to linkage disequilibrium, but an unknown experimental factor could not be ruled out. Compared with equally common non-associated chains, HLA-associated TCR beta chains in a later analysis were more clonally expanded and had lower generation probabilities. HLA typing was unavailable for some donors at each locus, so association tests used only the typed subset. A later genetic analysis reported fewer N-insertions in productive TCRs among donors in an Asian-associated ancestry cluster than the roughly 700-donor mean. In a later analysis, several top co-occurrence clusters were reported to appear linked to parvovirus B19, influenza, CMV and Epstein-Barr virus. In a later genetic analysis, a missense DCLRE1C variant was associated with V-gene and J-gene trimming of TCR beta chains, and the association was replicated in an independent cohort. In the study, around 150 TCR beta chains were listed as associated with cytomegalovirus. While some public TCRs were present in many individuals, most TCR sequences turned up only very rarely across donors. A later analysis found that most CMV-associated TCR beta chains appeared HLA-restricted, with HLA associations seemingly driven largely by CMV exposure. The classifier was reported to diagnose cytomegalovirus status with high specificity and sensitivity in both the original and validation cohorts. Some IMGT-functional V segments, including TRBV6-2 and TRBV6-3, could not be distinguished by the 87-base-pair reads and were therefore excluded. When HLA alleles, especially DR and DQ, strongly co-occurred, attributing TCR associations to individual alleles was difficult. A group of highly shared sequence variants was considered likely to be a technical artifact of the sequencing pipeline. Specific HLA alleles were associated with 16,951 TCR beta sequences at a false discovery rate of 0.05 in a later analysis. Immune exposure information for the cohort was limited to CMV serostatus. Fewer than 20 rarely observed V segments, including chromosome 9 orphons, were excluded from the earlier analysis of several hundred of the donors because counts were too low. Only TCR beta chains were sequenced in this cohort, and the absence of alpha or paired-chain data limited detectable features. According to a later analysis, TCR association rates differed among HLA loci, with DRB1 alleles showing the most associated TCRs and HLA-C alleles showing the fewest. A further reported finding was that TCR beta sequences accurately predicted the HLA-A and HLA-B alleles for most subjects in the first cohort. The presence/absence analyses assumed that sequencing depth was roughly uniform across donors, and that assumption may not be true. It was suggested by the authors that the approach could potentially be generalized to other disease states and immunological phenotypes.

The chain couples TRBV5-1 to TRBJ2-1; 12 nucleotides in the junction match TRBD2. Sequencing input: PBMCs. This TCR derives from a man younger than 35 in good health and CMV-seronegative. The nucleotide sequence is given as TGCGCCAGCAGCTCGCCTAGCGGGAGGGCCTTATTCGAGCAGTTCTTC. Translated, it gives CASSSPSGRALFEQFF.